The subject of this entry is one T cell receptor (beta chain). The antigen is undetermined. V trimming: 6 bases; J trimming: 0 bases; junction bases outside the gene matches: 5. This CDR3 spans 15 amino acids. Germline CDR1 and CDR2: LNHDA and SQIVND (reference sequence). The data stem from a study of shared clonotypes between healthy human individuals. Study-wide results and caveats: Exclusively blood specimens were collected; tissue repertoires likely differ. Relative to their counterparts shared across all four donors, non-shared clonotypes exhibited diminished generation probabilities. The represented genetic and exposure-history diversity was limited by the small number of donors.

The material for each subset, its genomic DNA, was split evenly across several immunoSEQ plates. Libraries were prepared by immunoSEQ multiplex PCR; TCRdb keeps only in-frame clonotypes and omits some of them. The sample lists roughly 2.6 million clones; roughly 92% were seen once. The receptor comes from a man aged 18 to 30 in good health. The V gene is TRBV19, the J gene TRBJ2-1; 7 bases line up with TRBD2. The sequenced sample was naive CD4+ T cells sorted from blood. Noted subset: CD45RA+ positively selected. CDR3 loop: CASSRGLDSYNEQFF. CDR3 bases: TGTGCCAGTAGCCGCGGACTAGACTCCTACAATGAGCAGTTCTTC.